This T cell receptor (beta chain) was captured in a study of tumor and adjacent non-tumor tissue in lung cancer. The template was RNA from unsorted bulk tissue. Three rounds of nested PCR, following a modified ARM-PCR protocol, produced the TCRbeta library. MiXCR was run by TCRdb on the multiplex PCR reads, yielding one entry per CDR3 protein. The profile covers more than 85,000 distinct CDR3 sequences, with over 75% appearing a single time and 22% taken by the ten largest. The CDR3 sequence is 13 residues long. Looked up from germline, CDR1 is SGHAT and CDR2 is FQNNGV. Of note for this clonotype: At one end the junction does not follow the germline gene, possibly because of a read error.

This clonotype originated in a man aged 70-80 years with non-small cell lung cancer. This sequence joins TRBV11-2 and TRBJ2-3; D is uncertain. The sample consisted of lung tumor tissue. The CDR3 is CATSGRSTVTRYF. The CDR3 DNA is TGTGCCACGTCTGGTCGGAGTACAGTTACGCGGTATTTT.